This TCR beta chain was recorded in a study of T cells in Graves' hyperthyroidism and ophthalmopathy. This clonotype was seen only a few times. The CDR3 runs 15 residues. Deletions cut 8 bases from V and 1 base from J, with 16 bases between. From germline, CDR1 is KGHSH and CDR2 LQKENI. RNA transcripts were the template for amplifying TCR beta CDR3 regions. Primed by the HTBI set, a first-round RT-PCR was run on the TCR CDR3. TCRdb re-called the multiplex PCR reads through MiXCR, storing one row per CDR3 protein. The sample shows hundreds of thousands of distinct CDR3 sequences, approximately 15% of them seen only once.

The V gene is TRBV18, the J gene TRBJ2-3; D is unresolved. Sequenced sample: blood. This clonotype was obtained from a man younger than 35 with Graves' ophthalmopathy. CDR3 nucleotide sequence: TGTGCCAGCCTAAGGGCAGGAACCCGCACAGATACGCAGTATTTT. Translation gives CASLRAGTRTDTQYF.